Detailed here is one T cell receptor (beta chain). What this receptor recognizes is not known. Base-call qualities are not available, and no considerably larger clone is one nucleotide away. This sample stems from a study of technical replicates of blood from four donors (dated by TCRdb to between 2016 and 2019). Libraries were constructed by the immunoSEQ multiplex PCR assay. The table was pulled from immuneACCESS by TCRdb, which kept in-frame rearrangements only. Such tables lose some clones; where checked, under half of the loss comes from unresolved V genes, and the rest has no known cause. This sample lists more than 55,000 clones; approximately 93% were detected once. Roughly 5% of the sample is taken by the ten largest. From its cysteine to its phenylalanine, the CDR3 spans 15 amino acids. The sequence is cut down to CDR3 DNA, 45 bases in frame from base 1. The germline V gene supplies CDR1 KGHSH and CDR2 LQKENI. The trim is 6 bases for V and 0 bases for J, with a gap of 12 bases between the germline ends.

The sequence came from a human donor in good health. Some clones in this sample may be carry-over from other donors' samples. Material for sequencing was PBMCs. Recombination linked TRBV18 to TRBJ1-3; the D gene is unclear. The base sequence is TGTGCCAGCTCCGACCCCGGGGTCTCTGGAAACACCATATATTTT. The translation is CASSDPGVSGNTIYF.